Shown below are 22 T cell receptor beta chains from a single sample sequenced in a study of cytomegalovirus exposure and HLA in healthy donors. Use of 60 Vbeta and 13 Jbeta primers characterized the PCR. TCRdb's table, derived via immunoSEQ multiplex PCR, lists solely in-frame clones and lacks some. The table lists 95,000 to 150,000 clones. Sequenced: PBMCs. The receptors were sampled from a man aged 18 to 30 in good health and CMV-seronegative.

V and J are TRBV2 and TRBJ2-7; possibly TRBD2 for D (5 bases). The CDR3 totals 16 residues. Trimming shortened V by 6 bases and J by 3 bases, and 21 bases separated the two germline ends. The germline V gene has CDR1 SNHLY and CDR2 FYNNEI. DNA of the CDR3: TGTGCCAGCAGGAACAGACCGGGAACCAGCTTCTACGAGCAGTACTTC. It codes for CASRNRPGTSFYEQYF.

The rearrangement links TRBV5-4 to TRBJ2-7, with 7 nucleotides matching TRBD1. CDR3 length: 14 residues. The V segment lost 1 base and the J segment 2 bases; nucleotides outside the gene matches: 3. Germline CDR1 reads SGHNT; CDR2 reads YYREEE (reference sequence). In DNA, the CDR3 is TGTGCCAGCAGCTTGCGGGACAGTCCCTACGAGCAGTACTTC. Translating it yields CASSLRDSPYEQYF.

The chain joins TRBV29-1 to TRBJ2-5; 7 positions match TRBD1. The closer fit of TRBJ2-7 to the DNA end suggests the J call may be wrong. This CDR3 contains 14 residues. From germline, CDR1 is SQVTM and CDR2 ANQGSEA. This CDR3 is CSVVGWTGGYEQYF. The DNA for the CDR3 is TGCAGCGTTGTCGGGTGGACAGGAGGCTACGAGCAGTACTTC.

The V call is TRBV4-1, the J call TRBJ2-7, with 13 positions matching TRBD2. CDR1 MGHRA and CDR2 YSYEKL come from the germline V gene. This CDR3 has 15 amino acids. The V gene end was trimmed by 4 bases and the J gene end by 2 bases; junction bases not matched to a gene: 2. The CDR3: CASSRTSGGAYEQYF. CDR3 nucleotide sequence: TGCGCCAGCAGCCGAACTAGCGGGGGGGCCTACGAGCAGTACTTC.

The chain recombines TRBV27 with TRBJ1-2, with D perhaps TRBD1 (6 bases). The length of the CDR3 is 13 residues. Germline V CDR1 and CDR2: MNHEY, SMNVEV (reference sequence). Trimming took 9 bases from V and 0 from J, leaving 11 bases between them. In DNA, the CDR3 is TGTGCCAGGCGGACAGCTACTAACTATGGCTACACCTTC. Translating it yields CARRTATNYGYTF.

The chain is built from TRBV28 and TRBJ1-1; 10 bases align to TRBD1. The V and J ends lost 7 bases and 1 base, in that order; junction bases with no gene match: 18. The CDR3 sequence is 19 residues long. CDR1 MDHEN and CDR2 SYDVKM come from the germline V gene. DNA for the CDR3: TGTGCCAGCAAGATTCCACCACCGGGACAGGGGTTTACGAACACTGAAGCTTTCTTT. This encodes CASKIPPPGQGFTNTEAFF.

This chain's CDR3 is CASSLQQGEWETQYF. The CDR3 nucleotides are TGCGCCAGCAGCTTACAACAGGGGGAATGGGAGACCCAGTACTTC. The gene calls are TRBV5-1 and TRBJ2-5, with 8 positions matching TRBD1. Germline CDR1 is SGHRS and CDR2 is YFSETQ. The CDR3 is 15 amino acids. J was trimmed by 5 bases and V by 2 bases; bases with no gene match: 8. Full variable domain (missing parts from reference TRBV5-1 and TRBJ2-5): KAGVTQTPRYLIKTRGQQVTLSCSPISGHRSVSWYQQTPGQGLQFLFEYFSETQRNKGNFPGRFSGRQFSNSRSEMNVSTLELGDSALYLCASSLQQGEWETQYFGPGTRLLVL.

This chain links TRBV18 with TRBJ2-3; TRBD2 aligns across 9 bases. From germline, CDR1 is KGHSH and CDR2 LQKENI. V lost 7 bases to trimming and J lost 3 bases; unmatched junction nucleotides: 17. The CDR3 totals 18 residues. The CDR3 nucleotides read TGTGCCAGCTTCCCCACGTTATCTAGCGGGAAGGTTACAGATACGCAGTATTTT. It specifies CASFPTLSSGKVTDTQYF.

The chain joins TRBV6-4 to TRBJ2-3; TRBD2 matches at 7 bases. Looked up from germline, CDR1 is MRHNA and CDR2 is SNTAGT. The CDR3 totals 14 residues. Trimming cost V 4 bases and J 2 bases; bases outside gene matches: 3. The CDR3 DNA is TGTGCCAGCAGTGGGGCGGGGGACACAGATACGCAGTATTTT. Translating it yields CASSGAGDTDTQYF.

The chain couples TRBV18 to TRBJ1-1, with unresolved D. The CDR3 loop spans 13 amino acids. The ends were cut back, 8 bases at V and 3 bases at J, with 13 bases in the middle. Germline values: CDR1 KGHSH, CDR2 LQKENI. DNA of the CDR3: TGTGCCAGCCAACCTGGGGAGTACACTGAAGCTTTCTTT. As protein: CASQPGEYTEAFF.

The genes are TRBV5-1 and TRBJ1-4; D is ambiguous. The CDR3 has 15 amino acids. V lost 4 bases, J lost 0 bases, and 10 bases lay in between. Per the germline V gene, CDR1 is SGHRS and CDR2 is YFSETQ. CDR3 DNA sequence: TGCGCCAGCAGCCGCGGGTTTTCAACTAATGAAAAACTGTTTTTT. Its protein is CASSRGFSTNEKLFF.

V is TRBV5-6 and J is TRBJ2-1; 8 bases are shared with TRBD2. Trimming cost V 7 bases and J 12 bases; bases outside gene matches: 9. CDR3 size: 12 residues. Germline V gene sequence: CDR1 SGHDT, CDR2 YYEEEE. The CDR3 reads CASGGGGRTQFF. Here the CDR3 DNA reads TGTGCCAGCGGGGGGGGCGGGAGGACGCAGTTCTTC.

The chain is built from TRBV27 and TRBJ1-2; D gene unclear. Germline CDR1 is MNHEY and CDR2 is SMNVEV (reference sequence). CDR3 size: 17 residues. The V and J ends lost 6 bases and 4 bases respectively, with 24 bases between them. This CDR3 is CASRFFPDRLGGYGYTF. Written as DNA, the CDR3 is TGTGCCAGCAGGTTCTTCCCCGATAGGCTAGGAGGCTATGGCTACACCTTC.

The chain combines TRBV14 with TRBJ2-7, with 12 positions matching TRBD2. With 1 base clipped from V and 4 bases from J, the junction kept 8 bases outside the gene matches. Germline CDR1 reads SGHDN; CDR2 reads FVKESK. The CDR3 covers 17 residues. CDR3 protein: CASSQGILAGGNYEQYF. The CDR3 region has the DNA TGTGCCAGCAGCCAAGGGATCCTAGCGGGAGGGAATTACGAGCAGTACTTC.

The chain carries TRBV5-5 and TRBJ2-7; 8 nucleotides line up with TRBD2. The junction had 11 bases not matched to a gene; V was cut back by 3 bases and J by 6 bases. The CDR3 sequence is 15 residues long. Germline-derived CDR1 and CDR2 are SGHKS and YYEKEE (reference sequence). The CDR3 loop reads CASSWSTGLVTEQYF. CDR3 nucleotides: TGTGCCAGCAGCTGGAGTACGGGACTAGTTACCGAGCAGTACTTC.

Regarding this clone: Other DNA sequences of this sample code for an identical CDR3. This chain joins TRBV19 and TRBJ1-2, with 8 bases fitting TRBD1. Unmatched junction bases numbered 3, after V lost 5 bases and J lost 4 bases. CDR3 length equals 13 residues. In germline, CDR1 is LNHDA, CDR2 SQIVND (reference sequence). This chain's CDR3 is CASSADRGYGYTF. The CDR3 DNA sequence: TGTGCCAGTAGTGCCGACAGGGGCTATGGCTACACCTTC.

The V call is TRBV9, the J call TRBJ1-1; D is perhaps TRBD1 (5 bases). Germline-derived CDR1 and CDR2 are SGDLS and YYNGEE. V was pared by 0 bases and J by 6 bases, with 15 bases between. The CDR3 length is 15 residues. CDR3 sequence reads: CASSVDGRESSEAFF. The CDR3, as DNA: TGTGCCAGCAGCGTAGATGGCAGGGAATCGTCTGAAGCTTTCTTT.

The rearrangement links TRBV11-2 to TRBJ1-1, with 7 bases identical to TRBD1. CDR1 and CDR2 (germline): SGHAT, FQNNGV. The junction had 14 bases not matched to a gene; V was cut back by 8 bases and J by 11 bases. The CDR3 length is 13 residues. The CDR3 loop is CASFYGGQTLAFF. Written as DNA, the CDR3 is TGTGCCAGCTTTTATGGGGGACAGACTCTCGCTTTCTTT.

The chain has TRBV4-1 and TRBJ1-1, with a possible D match to TRBD1 (5 bases). V lost 1 base, J lost 2 bases, and 8 bases lay in between. Germline assignment: CDR1 MGHRA and CDR2 YSYEKL. The CDR3 length is 14 residues. Here the CDR3 DNA reads TGCGCCAGCAGCCAAGTAACAGGAAACACTGAAGCTTTCTTT. Translation: CASSQVTGNTEAFF.

Remarks on this clone: Germline and junction disagree at one end, which may indicate a read error. The chain is built from TRBV18 and TRBJ2-3; D is uncertain. Germline V lookup: CDR1 KGHSH, CDR2 LQKENI. This CDR3 spans 14 amino acids. The CDR3 DNA is TGTGTCAGCTCACGAGGTGGGAGCACAGATACGCAGTATTTT. Its protein is CVSSRGGSTDTQYF. The full variable domain, its missing parts supplied by reference TRBV18 and TRBJ2-3, is NAGVMQNPRHLVRRRGQEARLRCSPMKGHSHVYWYRQLPEEGLKFMVYLQKENIIDESGMPKERFSAEFPKEGPSILRIQQVVRGDSAAYFCVSSRGGSTDTQYFGPGTRLTVL.

The rearrangement joins TRBV11-2 to TRBJ2-1, with D perhaps TRBD2 (6 bases). CDR1 and CDR2 from the germline V gene are SGHAT and FQNNGV. This CDR3 has 13 residues. Deletions cut 9 bases from V and 3 bases from J, with 12 bases between. For the CDR3, the DNA is TGTGCCAGTACCGGGGAGGTCTACAATGAGCAGTTCTTC. The encoded protein is CASTGEVYNEQFF.

The V call is TRBV6-1, the J call TRBJ2-7, with 7 bases lining up with TRBD2. The J segment lost 1 base and the V segment lost 8 bases, leaving 11 bases of the junction unmatched. The CDR3 loop spans 15 amino acids. Germline V gene lookup returns CDR1 MNHNS and CDR2 SASEGT. CDR3 region: CASGRPGGTSYEQYF. The CDR3 DNA is TGTGCCAGCGGGAGGCCGGGGGGTACATCCTACGAGCAGTACTTC.